Below are 32 T cell receptor beta chains sequenced from a single sample in a study of T cell repertoires in cytomegalovirus infection. TCRdb redid the calling of the reads with MiXCR, one entry per CDR3 protein. Of around 300,000 distinct CDR3 sequences listed, under 25% are singletons. Their antigen targets remain unknown. Source: cultured PBMCs, taken from culture after CMV antigen stimulation. These receptors came from a human donor in good health (CMV status not recorded). Some clones in this sample may be carry-over from other donors' samples.

This clonotype was observed a handful of times. This rearrangement joins TRBV6-5 to TRBJ2-1, with 7 positions matching TRBD2. With 2 bases clipped from V and 3 bases from J, the junction kept 10 bases outside the gene matches. Germline loops: CDR1 MNHEY, CDR2 SVGAGI. The CDR3 totals 17 residues. CDR3 DNA sequence: TGTGCCAGCAGTTACGTCTCATTCGCTAGCGGCTACAATGAGCAGTTCTTC. This sequence encodes CASSYVSFASGYNEQFF.

This clonotype was observed a few times. This chain uses TRBV5-1 with TRBJ2-3; 11 bases fit TRBD2. This CDR3 contains 16 residues. The germline V gene has CDR1 SGHRS and CDR2 YFSETQ. The J segment lost 2 bases and the V segment lost 7 bases, leaving 9 bases of the junction unmatched. The CDR3 DNA reads TGCGCCAGCCGAACAGGGACTAGCGGCGACACAGATACGCAGTATTTT. Amino acid sequence: CASRTGTSGDTDTQYF. The full variable domain, completed using reference TRBV5-1 and TRBJ2-3, is KAGVTQTPRYLIKTRGQQVTLSCSPISGHRSVSWYQQTPGQGLQFLFEYFSETQRNKGNFPGRFSGRQFSNSRSEMNVSTLELGDSALYLCASRTGTSGDTDTQYFGPGTRLTVL.

This chain links TRBV15 with TRBJ1-2; TRBD1 agrees at 8 bases. The CDR3 is 13 residues long. V trimming: 5 bases; J trimming: 7 bases; junction bases outside the gene matches: 6. The germline gives CDR1 LNHNV, CDR2 YYDKDF (reference sequence). CDR3 nucleotide sequence: TGTGCCACCAGCCCTGGGACAGGATTTGGCTACACCTTC. Translation: CATSPGTGFGYTF.

There are many counts of this clonotype. The genes are TRBV6-2 or TRBV6-3 and TRBJ2-6; D unclear. This CDR3 has 14 amino acids. Trimming shortened V by 6 bases and J by 4 bases, and 10 bases separated the two germline ends. CDR1 MNHEY and CDR2 SVGEGT come from the germline V gene. The CDR3 reads CASRLSGGANVLTF. The CDR3 nucleotides are TGTGCCAGCAGACTTAGTGGAGGGGCCAACGTCCTGACTTTC.

Details on this clonotype: A much larger clone lies a single base off, so this may be a read error. J is TRBJ2-1 and V is TRBV7-2; D call uncertain. The CDR3 contains 14 residues. Germline V gene sequence: CDR1 SGHTA, CDR2 FQGNSA. The CDR3 DNA reads as TGTGCCAACAGCTTAGGCGCAGTTTACAATGAGCAGTTCTTC. It specifies CANSLGAVYNEQFF. Complete variable domain (other parts from reference TRBV7-2 and TRBJ2-1): GAGVSQSPSNKVTEKGKDVELRCDPISGHTALYWYRQSLGQGLEFLIYFQGNSAPDKSGLPSDRFSAERTGGSVSTLTIQRTQQEDSAVYLCANSLGAVYNEQFFGPGTRLTVL.

This clonotype was found many times. V usage is TRBV7-9 and J usage is TRBJ2-3; 9 bases agree with TRBD1. Germline V lookup: CDR1 SEHNR, CDR2 FQNEAQ (reference sequence). J gave up 4 bases and V 5 bases, and 7 bases lay outside the gene matches. CDR3 length: 15 amino acids. CDR3 amino acids: CASSPTGGFADTQYF. The CDR3, as DNA: TGTGCCAGCAGCCCGACAGGGGGGTTTGCAGATACGCAGTATTTT.

This rearrangement joins TRBV6-6 to TRBJ1-2; a weak D match, TRBD1 (5 bases). V was clipped by 0 bases and J by 2 bases, with 19 bases between them. The CDR3 spans 18 residues. Germline V CDR1 and CDR2: MNHNY, SVGAGI (reference sequence). The CDR3 spells CASSYSSSFGTDNYGYTF. The DNA of the CDR3 is TGTGCCAGCAGTTACTCGAGTTCCTTCGGGACGGACAACTATGGCTACACCTTC.

The chain employs TRBV9 and TRBJ1-4, with TRBD1 as a possible D gene (6 bases). Germline CDR1 reads SGDLS; CDR2 reads YYNGEE. V shed 0 bases and J shed 7 bases, with 13 bases lying between them. CDR3 length: 15 amino acids. This CDR3 is CASSVAPGAGEKLFF. CDR3 in DNA: TGTGCCAGCAGCGTAGCTCCGGGGGCCGGTGAAAAACTGTTTTTT.

This clonotype has at least ten counts. V usage is TRBV6-2 or TRBV6-3 and J usage is TRBJ2-1; 13 nucleotides match TRBD2. The V and J ends lost 0 bases and 6 bases, in that order; junction bases with no gene match: 14. The CDR3 sequence is 20 residues long. Germline values: CDR1 MNHEY, CDR2 SVGEGT. CDR3 sequence reads: CASSYSRMLGGTSGINEQFF. The CDR3 region has the DNA TGTGCCAGCAGTTACTCCCGGATGCTGGGCGGGACTAGCGGGATCAATGAGCAGTTCTTC.

This sequence joins TRBV4-3 and TRBJ2-1, with D possibly TRBD1 on 6 matching bases. The CDR3 runs to 15 residues. CDR1 is LGHNA, CDR2 YSLEER, per germline. V lost 4 bases and J lost 4, with 14 bases in between. The CDR3 reads CASSPRVGQYNEQFF. For the CDR3, the DNA is TGCGCCAGCAGCCCACGGGTCGGACAGTACAATGAGCAGTTCTTC.

The chain uses TRBV7-2 and TRBJ2-7, with 8 bases fitting TRBD2. CDR1 is SGHTA, CDR2 FQGNSA, per germline. The CDR3 is 15 residues long. V was pared by 2 bases and J by 3 bases, with 6 bases of the junction left unmatched. CDR3 bases: TGTGCCAGCAGCTTATACGGCGGGAGGATCTACGAGCAGTACTTC. The encoded protein is CASSLYGGRIYEQYF.

The V call is TRBV28, the J call TRBJ1-4; TRBD1 aligns across 9 bases. Germline V gene data show CDR1 as MDHEN and CDR2 as SYDVKM. V dropped 3 bases and J dropped 8; count of bases not matched to a gene: 7. The CDR3 is 15 amino acids. As DNA, the CDR3 is TGTGCCAGCAGTTTCTGGGGACAGGGTGTAGAAAAACTGTTTTTT. Protein product: CASSFWGQGVEKLFF.

This clonotype was seen at least ten times. This chain connects TRBV7-2 to TRBJ2-2, with TRBD2 identical over 9 bases. CDR1 is SGHTA and CDR2 is FQGNSA in the germline V gene. CDR3 length: 17 residues. J lost 5 bases, V lost 3 bases, and 10 bases had no gene match. CDR3 amino acids: CASSFPPLAGYTGELFF. The CDR3 DNA reads as TGTGCCAGCAGCTTCCCCCCTCTAGCGGGATATACCGGGGAGCTGTTTTTT. The full variable domain, with the rest looked up from reference TRBV7-2 and TRBJ2-2, is GAGVSQSPSNKVTEKGKDVELRCDPISGHTALYWYRQSLGQGLEFLIYFQGNSAPDKSGLPSDRFSAERTGGSVSTLTIQRTQQEDSAVYLCASSFPPLAGYTGELFFGEGSRLTVL.

The table lists this clonotype with a few counts. The rearrangement uses TRBV12-3 or TRBV12-4 and TRBJ1-6; D not resolved. V shed 1 base and J shed 15 bases, with 7 bases lying between them. The CDR3 is made up of 11 amino acids. The CDR3, as DNA: TGTGCCAGCAGTTTAGAGCGGCTCCTCCACTTT. Its protein product is CASSLERLLHF.

This clonotype has just a few counts. The chain links TRBV4-1 to TRBJ2-7; 7 bases align to TRBD2. This CDR3 contains 19 residues. The trim removed 3 bases at V and 3 bases at J, leaving 20 bases unmatched. Germline V gene data show CDR1 as MGHRA and CDR2 as YSYEKL. The CDR3 spells CASSQAFGEERDSDYEQYV. The DNA of the CDR3 is TGCGCCAGCAGCCAGGCTTTTGGCGAGGAGCGGGATTCTGACTACGAGCAGTACGTC.

This clonotype has only a few counts. This sequence joins TRBV4-1 and TRBJ1-4, with D uncertain. Germline V gene data show CDR1 as MGHRA and CDR2 as YSYEKL. The CDR3 has 16 residues. Trimming removed 1 base at V and 0 bases at J, with 9 bases between. The CDR3 DNA is TGCGCCAGCAGCCAAGGTTACGGTGCAACTAATGAAAAACTGTTTTTT. Translation: CASSQGYGATNEKLFF.

This clonotype was seen a few times. The rearrangement links TRBV6-5 to TRBJ2-3; D perhaps matches TRBD2 (7 bases). The CDR3 loop spans 16 amino acids. The germline CDR1 and CDR2 sequences are MNHEY and SVGAGI. V lost 3 bases to trimming and J lost 7 bases, with 20 bases between them. CDR3 sequence reads: CASSYGLGGIGNTQYF. Here the CDR3 DNA reads TGTGCCAGCAGTTATGGACTAGGGGGTATCGGGAATACGCAGTATTTT.

This clonotype was seen many times. The chain uses TRBV11-2 and TRBJ2-2, with D possibly TRBD2 on 5 matching bases. CDR3 length equals 14 residues. Germline loops: CDR1 SGHAT, CDR2 FQNNGV. Between the trimmed V and J ends, which lost 2 bases and 8 bases, there was a span of 12 bases. In DNA, the CDR3 is TGTGCCAGCAGCTTATCTGGGAGTAGGGGGGAGCTGTTTTTT. Translating gives CASSLSGSRGELFF. Looking up the rest from reference TRBV11-2 and TRBJ2-2 gives the full variable domain: EAGVAQSPRYKIIEKRQSVAFWCNPISGHATLYWYQQILGQGPKLLIQFQNNGVVDDSQLPKDRFSAERLKGVDSTLKIQPAKLEDSAVYLCASSLSGSRGELFFGEGSRLTVL.

The sample holds a few counts of this clonotype. The rearrangement joins TRBV6-5 to TRBJ1-2; TRBD1 matches at 12 bases. This CDR3 spans 16 amino acids. In germline, CDR1 is MNHEY, CDR2 SVGAGI. V shed 6 bases, J shed 7 bases, and the junction held 12 bases outside the gene matches. DNA for the CDR3: TGTGCCAGCAGGGGACAGGGGGCACTGTCATCGGGTGGCTACACCTTC. Encoded protein: CASRGQGALSSGGYTF.

This clonotype has a count of ten or more. The chain recombines TRBV7-8 with TRBJ1-3; maybe TRBD1 (5 bases). The CDR3 consists of 14 residues. Per the germline V gene, CDR1 is SGHVS and CDR2 is FQNEAQ. Trimming took off 5 bases at V and 3 bases at J, with 11 bases between the two ends. The CDR3 region has the DNA TGTGCCAGCAGCCAGACAGACGGTGGAAACACCATATATTTT. It encodes CASSQTDGGNTIYF. Filled out from reference TRBV7-8 and TRBJ1-3, the complete variable domain reads GAGVSQSPRYKVAKRGQDVALRCDPISGHVSLFWYQQALGQGPEFLTYFQNEAQLDKSGLPSDRFFAERPEGSVSTLKIQRTQQEDSAVYLCASSQTDGGNTIYFGEGSWLTVV.

This clonotype was seen repeatedly, ten times or more. The genes are TRBV12-3 or TRBV12-4 and TRBJ1-1, with 7 bases aligning to TRBD1. With 3 bases clipped from V and 0 bases from J, the junction kept 4 bases outside the gene matches. This CDR3 has 15 residues. The CDR3 region is CASSFRQGLNTEAFF. DNA of the CDR3: TGTGCCAGCAGTTTCCGACAGGGATTGAACACTGAAGCTTTCTTT.

This clonotype was observed a handful of times. The V and J genes are TRBV20-1 and TRBJ1-3; 9 bases match TRBD1. Germline V gene data show CDR1 as DFQATT and CDR2 as SNEGSKA (reference sequence). The CDR3 contains 14 residues. The V and J ends lost 6 bases and 1 base, in that order; junction bases with no gene match: 4. Here the CDR3 DNA reads TGCAGTGCATACGGACAGGGGTCTGGAAACACCATATATTTT. It yields the protein CSAYGQGSGNTIYF.

V and J are TRBV18 and TRBJ2-7; possible D gene TRBD1, 6 bases. V lost 3 bases and J 3 bases, leaving 12 bases between the germline ends. Germline values: CDR1 KGHSH, CDR2 LQKENI. There are 14 residues in the CDR3. As DNA, the CDR3 is TGTGCCAGCTCACCTGCAAGACAGGACTACGAGCAGTACTTC. Translating gives CASSPARQDYEQYF.

DNA of the CDR3: TGTGCCAGCAGCCCTGCGGGACAGAGCTCCTATAATTCACCCCTCCACTTT. Translation gives CASSPAGQSSYNSPLHF. The rearrangement uses TRBV7-8 and TRBJ1-6, with TRBD1 matching 7 bases. The CDR3 contains 17 residues. In germline, CDR1 is SGHVS, CDR2 FQNEAQ. The J segment lost 0 bases and the V segment lost 5 bases, leaving 7 bases of the junction unmatched.

CDR3 loop: CASSQDFGRGYYGYTF. CDR3 DNA: TGCGCCAGCAGCCAAGATTTCGGCAGGGGATACTATGGCTACACCTTC. The gene calls are TRBV4-3 and TRBJ1-2, with TRBD1 as a possible D gene (6 bases). V dropped 0 bases and J dropped 3 bases, with 14 bases sitting between them. CDR1 and CDR2 (germline): LGHNA, YSLEER. The CDR3 sequence is 16 residues long.

V usage is TRBV20-1 and J usage is TRBJ2-5, with D hard to call. The V end was cut by 4 bases, the J end by 0 bases, with 6 bases between. This CDR3 has 12 amino acids. Per the germline V gene, CDR1 is DFQATT and CDR2 is SNEGSKA (reference sequence). CDR3 DNA sequence: TGCAGTGCTACCCGGAACCAAGAGACCCAGTACTTC. It translates to CSATRNQETQYF.

The chain employs TRBV6-1 and TRBJ1-1; 7 nucleotides line up with TRBD1. Germline CDR1 is MNHNS and CDR2 is SASEGT. The CDR3 runs 16 residues. V shed 6 bases, J shed 5 bases, and the junction held 15 bases outside the gene matches. The CDR3 spells CASSRSGGAGRTEAFF. CDR3 DNA: TGTGCCAGCAGCCGCTCAGGGGGGGCCGGGCGGACTGAAGCTTTCTTT.

The genes are TRBV10-3 and TRBJ2-7; D is ambiguous. Germline CDR1 is ENHRY and CDR2 is SYGVKD. The CDR3 is made up of 13 amino acids. Between the trimmed V and J ends, which lost 3 bases and 0 bases, there was a span of 6 bases. For the CDR3, the DNA is TGTGCCATCAGTGACTACAGCTCCTACGAGCAGTACTTC. Amino acids: CAISDYSSYEQYF.

As regards this clonotype: The junction departs from the called germline gene at one end, perhaps through a read error. J is TRBJ2-2 and V is TRBV5-3; D unclear. TRBV5-3 is an ORF for which the function is uncertain. CDR3 length: 16 amino acids. In DNA, the CDR3 is TGTGCCAGCAGCTTAGGTTCACAGACGAACACCGGGGAGCTGTTTTTT. Protein: CASSLGSQTNTGELFF.

This clonotype was picked up a small number of times. The chain joins TRBV6-2 or TRBV6-3 to TRBJ2-7, with D tentatively TRBD2 (5 bases). Germline loops: CDR1 MNHEY, CDR2 SVGEGT. The V and J ends lost 4 bases and 3 bases respectively, with 16 bases between them. The CDR3 is 15 amino acids. CDR3 nucleotide sequence: TGTGCCAGCAGTTTCCGCGGGCCAGATTACTACGAGCAGTACTTC. Translating it yields CASSFRGPDYYEQYF.

This clonotype was observed a handful of times. V usage is TRBV29-1 and J usage is TRBJ2-7; 8 nucleotides align to TRBD1. V lost 3 bases and J lost 3; bases outside the gene matches: 7. Germline loops: CDR1 SQVTM, CDR2 ANQGSEA. The CDR3 totals 14 residues. The CDR3 DNA reads TGCAGCGTTGAGAGACAGGGGCGCAACTACGAGCAGTACTTC. Its protein is CSVERQGRNYEQYF.

This clonotype showed up many times. This CDR3 is CASSQLAGDTQYF. In DNA form, the CDR3 reads TGTGCCAGCAGCCAACTAGCCGGAGATACGCAGTATTTT. V and J are TRBV7-2 and TRBJ2-3, with D possibly being TRBD2 (6 bases). V lost 5 bases to trimming and J lost 5 bases, with 11 bases between them. This CDR3 spans 13 amino acids. Germline loops: CDR1 SGHTA, CDR2 FQGNSA.